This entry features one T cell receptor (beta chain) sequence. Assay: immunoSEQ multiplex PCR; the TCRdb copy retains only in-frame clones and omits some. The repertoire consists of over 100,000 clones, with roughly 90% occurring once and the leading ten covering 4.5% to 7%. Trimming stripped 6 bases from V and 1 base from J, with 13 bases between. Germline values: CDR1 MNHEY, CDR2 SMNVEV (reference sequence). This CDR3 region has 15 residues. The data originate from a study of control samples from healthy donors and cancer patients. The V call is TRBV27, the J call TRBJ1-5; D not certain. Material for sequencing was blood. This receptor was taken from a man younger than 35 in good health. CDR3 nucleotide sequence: TGTGCCAGCAGAACCGGGAGAAGAAGCAATCAGCCCCAGCATTTT. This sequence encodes CASRTGRRSNQPQHF.